The next 25 T cell receptor beta chains were all read from a single sample in a study of a mutant IDH1 vaccine in newly diagnosed glioma. As to time point: week 35, safety follow-up. Every single dose of the vaccine, 300 ug of mutant IDH1 20-mer peptide, came with topical imiquimod. Sequenced by immunoSEQ multiplex PCR; TCRdb stores in-frame clones only, minus some. The repertoire consists of tens of thousands of clones, with 65% to 90% occurring once and the leading ten covering 4.7%. Their specific antigens are unknown. This specimen consisted of PBMCs, obtained from a glioma patient whose treatment included an IDH1 peptide vaccine. The receptors derive from a woman in her forties with glioma. Some clones in this sample may be carry-over from other donors' samples.

This sequence joins TRBV5-5 and TRBJ1-1, with 8 nucleotides matching TRBD1. CDR3 size: 12 residues. J gave up 6 bases and V 4 bases, and 2 bases lay outside the gene matches. The V gene's germline CDR1 is SGHKS and CDR2 YYEKEE (reference sequence). The CDR3 DNA reads as TGTGCCAGCAGCCCAGGGGGCCCTGAAGCTTTCTTT. Residues: CASSPGGPEAFF.

The chain carries TRBV2 and TRBJ2-4; 9 bases line up with TRBD1. The CDR3 is made up of 16 amino acids. J gave up 1 base and V 7 bases, and 8 bases lay outside the gene matches. Germline V gives CDR1 SNHLY, CDR2 FYNNEI. The CDR3 region has the DNA TGTGCCAGCACCGCGCGACAGGGGGTGGCCAAAAACATTCAGTACTTC. This translates into CASTARQGVAKNIQYF.

This clone was seen more than once but under ten times. The rearrangement uses TRBV2 and TRBJ1-1, with unresolved D. V lost 2 bases, J lost 6 bases, and 7 bases lay in between. This CDR3 is built from 12 residues. Per germline, CDR1 SNHLY and CDR2 FYNNEI. The CDR3 DNA follows: TGTGCCAGCAGTGAAACGGGAGCTGAAGCTTTCTTT. This gives the protein CASSETGAEAFF.

The chain carries TRBV6-5 and TRBJ1-4; D remains ambiguous. The V gene lost 5 bases and the J gene lost 7 bases, with 14 bases spanning the gap. The CDR3 covers 14 residues. Germline CDR1 and CDR2: MNHEY and SVGAGI. The CDR3 nucleotides are TGTGCCAGCAGTACACAACAAGGAGCTGAAAAACTGTTTTTT. Translation: CASSTQQGAEKLFF.

The J gene is TRBJ1-1, the V gene TRBV19, with D tentatively TRBD1 (6 bases). Germline CDR1 and CDR2: LNHDA and SQIVND (reference sequence). This CDR3 comprises 13 residues. Trimming stripped 6 bases from V and 1 base from J, with 9 bases between. Written as DNA, the CDR3 is TGTGCCAGTAGAGGGGACACGAACACTGAAGCTTTCTTT. Its translation is CASRGDTNTEAFF.

The CDR3 is CASSYSQGTRRETQYF. DNA of the CDR3: TGTGCCAGCAGTTACTCGCAGGGGACTAGGCGAGAGACCCAGTACTTC. The rearrangement uses TRBV6-5 and TRBJ2-5, with 8 nucleotides matching TRBD2. The CDR3 covers 16 residues. The germline V gene has CDR1 MNHEY and CDR2 SVGAGI. J gave up 4 bases and V 0 bases, and 7 bases lay outside the gene matches.

This rearrangement joins TRBV4-3 to TRBJ2-2; possible D gene TRBD2, 5 bases. Trimming stripped 0 bases from V and 5 bases from J, with 10 bases between. The CDR3 extends over 15 amino acids. Germline V gene lookup returns CDR1 LGHNA and CDR2 YSLEER. CDR3 region: CASSQDKTGTGELFF. The DNA of the CDR3 is TGCGCCAGCAGCCAAGATAAAACGGGGACCGGGGAGCTGTTTTTT.

The chain combines TRBV5-1 with TRBJ1-1; no clear D. The V gene's germline CDR1 is SGHRS and CDR2 YFSETQ. With 5 bases removed from V and 0 bases from J, the gap between germline ends came to 8 bases. The length of the CDR3 is 13 residues. Written as DNA, the CDR3 is TGCGCCAGCAGGGTGGGCATGAACACTGAAGCTTTCTTT. Protein sequence: CASRVGMNTEAFF.

V and J are TRBV5-4 and TRBJ2-1; 7 bases fit TRBD1. The V and J ends lost 5 bases and 8 bases, in that order; junction bases with no gene match: 13. This CDR3 spans 15 amino acids. CDR1 is SGHNT and CDR2 is YYREEE in the germline V gene (reference sequence). The CDR3 sequence is CASRLNRGEVYEQFF. As DNA, the CDR3 is TGTGCCAGCAGATTGAACAGGGGCGAGGTCTATGAGCAGTTCTTC.

The chain links TRBV28 to TRBJ1-5; 9 bases fit TRBD1. Germline lookup yields CDR1 MDHEN and CDR2 SYDVKM. Trimming took 6 bases from V and 5 from J; bases not matched to a gene: 8. The CDR3 runs to 15 residues. DNA for the CDR3: TGTGCCAGCAGCGGGGGACAGGGAACATATCAGCCCCAGCATTTT. Translated: CASSGGQGTYQPQHF.

This sequence joins TRBV4-1 and TRBJ1-3; D remains ambiguous. V shed 1 base and J shed 8 bases, with 12 bases lying between them. The germline CDR1 and CDR2 sequences are MGHRA and YSYEKL. CDR3 size: 14 residues. CDR3 loop: CASSQGEGLDTIYF. Here the CDR3 DNA reads TGCGCCAGCAGCCAAGGAGAGGGTCTGGACACCATATATTTT.

The chain employs TRBV7-3 and TRBJ2-2; TRBD2 matches at 13 bases. After removal of 5 bases from V and 2 bases from J, the junction contained 5 bases not matched to a gene. Germline values: CDR1 SGHTA, CDR2 FQGTGA. CDR3 length equals 17 residues. The DNA of the CDR3 is TGTGCCAGCAGCCCGGGACTAGCGGGGCCAAACACCGGGGAGCTGTTTTTT. Protein sequence: CASSPGLAGPNTGELFF.

V gene TRBV20-1 combines with J gene TRBJ2-1, with D unclear. CDR1 DFQATT and CDR2 SNEGSKA come from the germline V gene (reference sequence). This CDR3 is built from 11 residues. V was pared by 6 bases and J by 8 bases, with 11 bases between. Written as DNA, the CDR3 is TGCAGTGCCAGACCAGGATATGAGCAGTTCTTC. This sequence encodes CSARPGYEQFF.

The CDR3 coding sequence is TGTGCCAGCAGCGCCGGGACCGCTCAAGAGACCCAGTACTTC. Protein sequence: CASSAGTAQETQYF. The chain links TRBV5-4 to TRBJ2-5; either TRBD1 or TRBD2 may supply D (5 bases each). V lost 4 bases and J lost 2, with 12 bases in between. CDR3 length: 14 residues. Germline CDR1 is SGHNT and CDR2 is YYREEE (reference sequence).

The rearrangement uses TRBV5-1 and TRBJ2-7; possible D gene TRBD2, 5 bases. Trimming shortened V by 6 bases and J by 2 bases, and 18 bases separated the two germline ends. The CDR3 totals 15 residues. Germline V lookup: CDR1 SGHRS, CDR2 YFSETQ. CDR3 loop: CASKRGWLPAYEQYF. CDR3 sequence (DNA): TGCGCCAGCAAACGGGGATGGCTCCCCGCCTACGAGCAGTACTTC.

Only a few counts were recorded for this clone. The chain carries TRBV28 and TRBJ1-1; D possibly corresponds to TRBD1 (5 bases). The length of the CDR3 is 13 residues. Germline values: CDR1 MDHEN, CDR2 SYDVKM. The DNA of the CDR3 is TGTGCTCACCCGGGGGAGCTGTTACGTGTAGCTTTCTTT. It translates to CAHPGELLRVAFF.

This clone was detected a few times. V usage is TRBV6-1 and J usage is TRBJ1-4, with 8 bases identical to TRBD1. J gave up 5 bases and V 6 bases, and 5 bases lay outside the gene matches. Germline V gene sequence: CDR1 MNHNS, CDR2 SASEGT. The CDR3 length is 14 residues. As DNA, the CDR3 is TGTGCCAGCAGACCCCAGGGGGCCAATGAAAAACTGTTTTTT. As protein: CASRPQGANEKLFF.

This clone was seen once. The chain is built from TRBV5-4 and TRBJ1-4, with TRBD1 identical over 7 bases. V shed 4 bases and J 4 bases; nucleotides not matched to a gene: 10. Germline V gene data show CDR1 as SGHNT and CDR2 as YYREEE (reference sequence). The CDR3 is 16 residues long. CDR3 sequence: CASSDRSGTDNEKLFF. CDR3 DNA: TGTGCCAGCAGCGACAGGTCTGGGACAGATAATGAAAAACTGTTTTTT.

The chain employs TRBV7-2 and TRBJ2-2, with 12 bases that match TRBD2. Germline V gives CDR1 SGHTA, CDR2 FQGNSA. J lost 7 bases, V lost 8 bases, and 14 bases had no gene match. CDR3 length: 17 amino acids. In nucleotides, the CDR3 is TGTGCCAGCCCAAAGACTAGCGGGAGAGTGGGGAGCGGGGAGCTGTTTTTT. Encoded protein: CASPKTSGRVGSGELFF.

This clone has just one count. The gene calls are TRBV29-1 and TRBJ2-4; D not certain. Trimming stripped 2 bases from V and 7 bases from J, with 12 bases between. This CDR3 is 13 amino acids long. Germline V gene lookup returns CDR1 SQVTM and CDR2 ANQGSEA. CDR3 sequence reads: CSVESRLGNIQYF. The CDR3 DNA reads TGCAGCGTTGAATCGCGCCTGGGGAACATTCAGTACTTC.

This chain uses TRBV5-1 with TRBJ2-5, with 15 bases that match TRBD2. Trimming at V came to 3 bases and at J to 1 base, leaving 4 bases not matched to a gene. CDR1 is SGHRS, CDR2 YFSETQ, per germline. The CDR3 is 17 residues long. CDR3 DNA sequence: TGCGCCAGCAGCTGGGGGACTAGCGGGAGGTCCCAAGAGACCCAGTACTTC. This encodes CASSWGTSGRSQETQYF.

The chain uses TRBV4-2 and TRBJ2-2; TRBD1 matches at 9 bases. Trimming at V came to 4 bases and at J to 5 bases, leaving 5 bases not matched to a gene. The germline gives CDR1 LGHNA, CDR2 YNFKEQ. The CDR3 spans 15 residues. CDR3 nucleotide sequence: TGTGCCAGCAGCCCCCGGGACAGGGAGACCGGGGAGCTGTTTTTT. Amino acid sequence: CASSPRDRETGELFF.

This clone was counted only a few times. The rearrangement joins TRBV9 to TRBJ1-3, with D maybe TRBD1 (6 bases). The CDR3 covers 16 residues. Germline V gene data show CDR1 as SGDLS and CDR2 as YYNGEE. Trimming took 0 bases from V and 0 from J, leaving 10 bases between them. DNA of the CDR3: TGTGCCAGCAGCGTAGTACCGGGGGCCTCTGGAAACACCATATATTTT. This codes for CASSVVPGASGNTIYF.

This rearrangement joins TRBV14 to TRBJ2-7; 7 bases agree with TRBD2. Trimming took 3 bases from V and 2 from J; bases not matched to a gene: 1. CDR1 and CDR2 (germline): SGHDN, FVKESK. CDR3 length: 13 amino acids. Here the CDR3 reads CASSHGGAYEQYF. DNA for the CDR3: TGTGCCAGCAGCCATGGGGGGGCCTACGAGCAGTACTTC.

The chain couples TRBV18 to TRBJ1-2, with D unresolved. Germline values: CDR1 KGHSH, CDR2 LQKENI. Trimming pared 3 bases from V and 8 bases from J, leaving 13 bases between. The CDR3 sequence is 13 residues long. This chain's CDR3 is CASSPNPQDGYTF. Written as DNA, the CDR3 is TGTGCCAGCTCACCTAATCCCCAGGACGGCTACACCTTC.